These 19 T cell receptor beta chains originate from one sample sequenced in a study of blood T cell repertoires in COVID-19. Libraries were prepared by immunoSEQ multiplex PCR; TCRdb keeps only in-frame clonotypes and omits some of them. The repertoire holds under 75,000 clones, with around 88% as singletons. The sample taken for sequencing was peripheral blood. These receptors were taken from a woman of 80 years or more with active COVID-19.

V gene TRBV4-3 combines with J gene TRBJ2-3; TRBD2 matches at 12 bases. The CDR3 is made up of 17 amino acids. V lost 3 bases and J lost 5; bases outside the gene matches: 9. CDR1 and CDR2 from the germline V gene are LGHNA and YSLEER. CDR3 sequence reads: CASSHLPSGGALDTQYF. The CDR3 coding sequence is TGCGCCAGCAGCCACCTTCCTAGCGGGGGGGCGTTAGATACGCAGTATTTT.

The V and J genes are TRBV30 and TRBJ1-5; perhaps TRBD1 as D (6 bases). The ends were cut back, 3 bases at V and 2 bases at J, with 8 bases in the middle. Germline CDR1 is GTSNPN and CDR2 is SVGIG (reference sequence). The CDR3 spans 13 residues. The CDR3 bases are TGTGCCTGGAGCCCAGGGGGCAATCAGCCCCAGCATTTT. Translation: CAWSPGGNQPQHF.

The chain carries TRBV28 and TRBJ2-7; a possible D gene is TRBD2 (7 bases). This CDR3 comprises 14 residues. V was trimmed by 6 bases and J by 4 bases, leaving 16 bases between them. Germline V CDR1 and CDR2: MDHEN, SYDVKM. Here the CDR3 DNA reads TGTGCCAGCAGCTCGGGGGGCACTGCTTACGAGCAGTACTTC. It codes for CASSSGGTAYEQYF.

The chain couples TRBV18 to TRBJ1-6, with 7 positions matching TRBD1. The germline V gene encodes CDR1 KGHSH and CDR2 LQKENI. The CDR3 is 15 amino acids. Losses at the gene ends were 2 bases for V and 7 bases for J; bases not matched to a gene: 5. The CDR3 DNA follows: TGTGCCAGCTCACCATACGGGACAGTAAATTCACCCCTCCACTTT. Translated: CASSPYGTVNSPLHF.

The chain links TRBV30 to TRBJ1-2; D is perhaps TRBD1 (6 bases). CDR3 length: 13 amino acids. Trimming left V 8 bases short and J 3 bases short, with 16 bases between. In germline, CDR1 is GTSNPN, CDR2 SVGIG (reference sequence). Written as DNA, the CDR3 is TGTGCCGGCAAACAGGGTATGGACTATGGCTACACCTTC. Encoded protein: CAGKQGMDYGYTF.

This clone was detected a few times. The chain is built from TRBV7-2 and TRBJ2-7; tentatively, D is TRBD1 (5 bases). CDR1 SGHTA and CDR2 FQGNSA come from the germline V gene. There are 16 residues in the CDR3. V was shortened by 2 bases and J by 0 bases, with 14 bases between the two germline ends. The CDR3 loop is CASSLFPEDNSYEQYF. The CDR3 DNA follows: TGTGCCAGCAGCTTATTCCCCGAGGACAACTCCTACGAGCAGTACTTC.

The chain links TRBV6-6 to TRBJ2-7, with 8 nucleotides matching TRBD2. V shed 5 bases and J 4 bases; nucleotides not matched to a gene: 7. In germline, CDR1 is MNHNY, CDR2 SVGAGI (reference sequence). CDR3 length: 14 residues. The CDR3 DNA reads TGTGCCAGCAGTAAAAGCGGGGGTGTTTACGAGCAGTACTTC. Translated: CASSKSGGVYEQYF.

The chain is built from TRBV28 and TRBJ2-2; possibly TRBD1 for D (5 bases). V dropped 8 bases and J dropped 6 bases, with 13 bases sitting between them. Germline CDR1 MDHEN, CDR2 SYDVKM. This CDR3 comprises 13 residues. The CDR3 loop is CASRQGASGELFF. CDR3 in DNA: TGTGCCAGCCGCCAGGGTGCGTCCGGGGAGCTGTTTTTT.

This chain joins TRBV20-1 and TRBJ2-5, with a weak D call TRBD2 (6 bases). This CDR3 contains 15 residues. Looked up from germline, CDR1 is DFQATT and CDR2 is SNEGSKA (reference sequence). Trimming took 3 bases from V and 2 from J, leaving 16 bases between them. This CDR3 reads CSASLRGRSQETQYF. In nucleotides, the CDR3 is TGCAGTGCTAGTTTACGGGGGAGAAGTCAAGAGACCCAGTACTTC.

The CDR3 nucleotides are TGTGCCAGCAGTAACAGGGGTCCGAACACTGAAGCTTTCTTT. It encodes CASSNRGPNTEAFF. The rearrangement joins TRBV2 to TRBJ1-1; 7 nucleotides match TRBD1. The germline V gene has CDR1 SNHLY and CDR2 FYNNEI. The junction had 4 bases not matched to a gene; V was cut back by 5 bases and J by 1 base. The CDR3 length is 14 residues.

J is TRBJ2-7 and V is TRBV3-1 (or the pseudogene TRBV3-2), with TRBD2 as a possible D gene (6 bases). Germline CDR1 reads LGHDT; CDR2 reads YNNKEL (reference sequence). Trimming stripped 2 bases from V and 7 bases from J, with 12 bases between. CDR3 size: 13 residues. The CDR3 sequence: CASSQNPRGEQYF. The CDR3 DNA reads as TGTGCCAGCAGCCAAAATCCTCGGGGGGAGCAGTACTTC.

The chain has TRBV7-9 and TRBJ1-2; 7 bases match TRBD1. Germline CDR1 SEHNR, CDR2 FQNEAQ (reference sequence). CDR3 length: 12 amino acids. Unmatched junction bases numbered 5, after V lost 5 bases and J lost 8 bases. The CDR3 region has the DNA TGTGCCAGCAGCATGACAGGGAGAGGCTACACCTTC. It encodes CASSMTGRGYTF. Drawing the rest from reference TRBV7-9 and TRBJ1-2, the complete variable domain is DTGVSQNPRHKITKRGQNVTFRCDPISEHNRLYWYRQTLGQGPEFLTYFQNEAQLEKSRLLSDRFSAERPKGSFSTLEIQRTEQGDSAMYLCASSMTGRGYTFGSGTRLTVV.

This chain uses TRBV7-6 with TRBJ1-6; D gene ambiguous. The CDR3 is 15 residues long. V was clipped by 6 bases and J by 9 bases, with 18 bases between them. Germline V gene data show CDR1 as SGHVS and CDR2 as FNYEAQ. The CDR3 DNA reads TGTGCCAGCAGACCTAGCCCCGTTGAGGGTTCACCCCTCCACTTT. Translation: CASRPSPVEGSPLHF.

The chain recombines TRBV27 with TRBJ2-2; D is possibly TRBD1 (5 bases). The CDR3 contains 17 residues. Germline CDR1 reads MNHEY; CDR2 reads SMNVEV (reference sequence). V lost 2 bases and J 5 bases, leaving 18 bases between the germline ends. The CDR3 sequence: CASSLLSRAGLTGELFF. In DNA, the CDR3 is TGTGCCAGCAGTTTACTGAGCCGGGCAGGGTTAACCGGGGAGCTGTTTTTT.

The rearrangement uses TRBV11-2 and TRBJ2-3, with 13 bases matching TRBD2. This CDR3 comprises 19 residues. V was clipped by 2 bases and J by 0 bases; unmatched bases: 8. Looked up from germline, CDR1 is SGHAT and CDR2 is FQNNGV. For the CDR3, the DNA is TGTGCCAGCAGCTTAAGGAGGACTAGCGGGGGCTATAGCACAGATACGCAGTATTTT. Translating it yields CASSLRRTSGGYSTDTQYF. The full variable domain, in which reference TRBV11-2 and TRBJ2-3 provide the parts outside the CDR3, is EAGVAQSPRYKIIEKRQSVAFWCNPISGHATLYWYQQILGQGPKLLIQFQNNGVVDDSQLPKDRFSAERLKGVDSTLKIQPAKLEDSAVYLCASSLRRTSGGYSTDTQYFGPGTRLTVL.

As DNA, the CDR3 is TGCGCCAGCAGCCAGGGGACAGGGGTACTTAATTCACCCCTCCACTTT. Its protein is CASSQGTGVLNSPLHF. The chain recombines TRBV4-3 with TRBJ1-6; 10 bases are shared with TRBD1. This CDR3 has 16 amino acids. The ends lost 3 bases at V and 6 bases at J; junction bases unmatched: 5. Germline CDR1 LGHNA, CDR2 YSLEER.

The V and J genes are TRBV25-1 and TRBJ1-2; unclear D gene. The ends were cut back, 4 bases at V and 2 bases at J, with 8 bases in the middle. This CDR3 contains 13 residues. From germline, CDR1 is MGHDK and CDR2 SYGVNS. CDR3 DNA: TGTGCCAGCAGTGCACTCGGGAACTATGGCTACACCTTC. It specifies CASSALGNYGYTF.

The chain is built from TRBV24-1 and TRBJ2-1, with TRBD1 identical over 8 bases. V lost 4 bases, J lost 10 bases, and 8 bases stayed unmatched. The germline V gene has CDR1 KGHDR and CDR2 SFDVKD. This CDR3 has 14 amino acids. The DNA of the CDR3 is TGTGCCACCAGTGACCCTGGGACAGGAGGGGAGCAGTTCTTC. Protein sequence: CATSDPGTGGEQFF.

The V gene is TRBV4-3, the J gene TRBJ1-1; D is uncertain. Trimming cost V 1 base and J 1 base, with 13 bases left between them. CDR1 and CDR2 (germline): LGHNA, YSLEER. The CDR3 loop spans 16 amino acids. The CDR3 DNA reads TGCGCCAGCAGCCAAGCGGGAAGGGCTAGGAACACTGAAGCTTTCTTT. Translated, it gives CASSQAGRARNTEAFF.